Shown below are 20 T cell receptor beta chains from a single sample sequenced in a study of cytomegalovirus exposure and HLA in healthy donors. Primers: 60 Vbeta forward and 13 Jbeta reverse. The data were produced by immunoSEQ multiplex PCR, yet TCRdb's version contains in-frame clones alone and is incomplete. Here the sample spans some 130,000 clones, around 77% being singletons. Sample: PBMCs. The receptors derive from a man aged 25 to 40 in good health and CMV-seronegative.

This chain joins TRBV28 and TRBJ1-1, with unresolved D. Trimming pared 7 bases from V and 1 base from J, leaving 4 bases between. In germline, CDR1 is MDHEN, CDR2 SYDVKM. This CDR3 has 11 amino acids. CDR3 sequence (DNA): TGTGCCAGCATCGGGAACACTGAAGCTTTCTTT. Protein sequence: CASIGNTEAFF.

The chain is built from TRBV5-1 and TRBJ2-1, with TRBD1 identical over 10 bases. CDR1 and CDR2 (germline): SGHRS, YFSETQ. The V and J ends lost 4 bases and 4 bases, in that order; junction bases with no gene match: 5. This CDR3 spans 15 amino acids. CDR3 protein: CASSQTGGLYNEQFF. DNA for the CDR3: TGCGCCAGCAGCCAGACAGGGGGCCTTTACAATGAGCAGTTCTTC.

This sequence joins TRBV4-2 and TRBJ2-7; TRBD2 matches at 8 bases. The CDR3 is 13 amino acids. Looked up from germline, CDR1 is LGHNA and CDR2 is YNFKEQ. The trim removed 5 bases at V and 7 bases at J, leaving 7 bases unmatched. CDR3 protein: CASSYSGTGEQYF. DNA for the CDR3: TGTGCCAGCAGCTATAGCGGGACGGGGGAGCAGTACTTC.

This clone showed up just once. V and J are TRBV2 and TRBJ2-3; TRBD2 matches 9 bases. J was trimmed by 4 bases and V by 5 bases; bases with no gene match: 7. Germline values: CDR1 SNHLY, CDR2 FYNNEI. This CDR3 is 15 amino acids long. The chain's CDR3 is CASSRREGSADTQYF. The DNA of the CDR3 is TGTGCCAGCAGTAGGCGGGAGGGGTCCGCAGATACGCAGTATTTT.

This clone occurred once. The rearrangement links TRBV6-6 to TRBJ1-4, with 10 bases fitting TRBD1. V shed 4 bases, J shed 6 bases, and the junction held 2 bases outside the gene matches. Germline values: CDR1 MNHNY, CDR2 SVGAGI (reference sequence). This CDR3 spans 14 amino acids. CDR3 in DNA: TGTGCCAGCAGTTTAGGACAGGGGGATGAAAAACTGTTTTTT. Its translation: CASSLGQGDEKLFF.

The chain couples TRBV6-5 to TRBJ2-1; 10 positions match TRBD2. Per germline, CDR1 MNHEY and CDR2 SVGAGI. After removal of 6 bases from V and 5 bases from J, the junction contained 7 bases not matched to a gene. The CDR3 is made up of 15 amino acids. As DNA, the CDR3 is TGTGCCAGCAGCCTCGGACTAGCGGCCGACAATGAGCAGTTCTTC. Its protein is CASSLGLAADNEQFF.

This sequence joins TRBV5-1 and TRBJ2-3, with 8 nucleotides matching TRBD2. The CDR3 loop spans 24 amino acids. Trimming removed 1 base from V and 3 bases from J; junction bases left unmatched: 31. The germline gives CDR1 SGHRS, CDR2 YFSETQ. CDR3 region: CASSLPRDRVGSQRGRGGTDTQYF. The CDR3 DNA sequence: TGCGCCAGCAGCTTGCCCCGGGACCGGGTAGGAAGCCAGCGGGGGAGAGGGGGGACAGATACGCAGTATTTT.

The chain couples TRBV13 to TRBJ1-1, with D possibly TRBD1 on 5 matching bases. V lost 2 bases, J lost 6 bases, and 10 bases lay in between. This CDR3 is 13 amino acids long. The germline CDR1 and CDR2 sequences are PRHDT and FYEKMQ (reference sequence). CDR3 sequence: CASSLRGGPEAFF. The CDR3 region has the DNA TGTGCCAGCAGCTTAAGGGGTGGGCCTGAAGCTTTCTTT.

The V and J genes are TRBV27 and TRBJ2-7; 7 positions match TRBD1. This CDR3 has 13 amino acids. After removal of 3 bases from V and 6 bases from J, the junction contained 5 bases not matched to a gene. From germline, CDR1 is MNHEY and CDR2 SMNVEV (reference sequence). The CDR3 bases are TGTGCCAGCAGTTTCGACAGGGCGGGCGAGCAGTACTTC. Protein product: CASSFDRAGEQYF.

V usage is TRBV6-1 and J usage is TRBJ2-7; D is possibly TRBD2 (6 bases). The germline V and J ends were trimmed by 7 bases and 6 bases, with 16 bases remaining between them. This CDR3 is 13 amino acids long. Looked up from germline, CDR1 is MNHNS and CDR2 is SASEGT. The CDR3 sequence is CASTWDLTGEQYF. The DNA of the CDR3 is TGTGCCAGCACCTGGGACTTGACTGGCGAGCAGTACTTC.

The J gene is TRBJ2-2, the V gene TRBV2; tentative D call: TRBD1 (6 bases). Germline values: CDR1 SNHLY, CDR2 FYNNEI. The CDR3 consists of 16 residues. V lost 4 bases, J lost 2 bases, and 14 bases lay in between. The CDR3 region is CASSAEGHLNTGELFF. The CDR3 nucleotides are TGTGCCAGCAGTGCCGAGGGACACTTAAACACCGGGGAGCTGTTTTTT.

The V and J genes are TRBV4-1 and TRBJ2-1; 10 bases are a match to TRBD2. The germline V gene encodes CDR1 MGHRA and CDR2 YSYEKL. The CDR3 loop spans 16 amino acids. V lost 4 bases, J lost 4 bases, and 7 bases stayed unmatched. The CDR3 DNA reads as TGCGCCAGCAGCCCAGGGACTAGCGAGACATACAATGAGCAGTTCTTC. Translation gives CASSPGTSETYNEQFF.

This clone was counted a few times. The CDR3 sequence: CASSRGTGLTETQYF. The CDR3 DNA reads as TGTGCCAGTAGTAGGGGGACAGGGTTGACGGAGACCCAGTACTTC. The rearrangement joins TRBV19 to TRBJ2-5, with 9 bases that match TRBD1. CDR1 LNHDA and CDR2 SQIVND come from the germline V gene (reference sequence). The length of the CDR3 is 15 residues. V trimming: 4 bases; J trimming: 5 bases; junction bases outside the gene matches: 8.

The sample holds a few counts of this clone. The chain links TRBV19 to TRBJ2-7; D is possibly TRBD1 (5 bases). Per the germline V gene, CDR1 is LNHDA and CDR2 is SQIVND (reference sequence). Trimming shortened V by 1 base and J by 0 bases, and 7 bases separated the two germline ends. CDR3 length: 14 amino acids. As DNA, the CDR3 is TGTGCCAGTAGTATAGCACAGGTCTCCTACGAGCAGTACTTC. Residues: CASSIAQVSYEQYF.

This clone was recorded only once. The chain recombines TRBV29-1 with TRBJ2-7; 13 bases fit TRBD2. This CDR3 region has 14 residues. The germline V gene has CDR1 SQVTM and CDR2 ANQGSEA. V dropped 7 bases and J dropped 3; count of bases not matched to a gene: 6. CDR3 sequence: CSARTSGGLYEQYF. The CDR3 DNA follows: TGCAGCGCCCGGACTAGCGGGGGACTCTACGAGCAGTACTTC.

The rearrangement links TRBV30 to TRBJ2-7; 8 bases fit TRBD1. The CDR3 consists of 13 residues. Germline CDR1 GTSNPN, CDR2 SVGIG (reference sequence). V gave up 2 bases and J gave up 2 bases; unmatched junction bases: 2. For the CDR3, the DNA is TGTGCCTGGAGTACAGGGGGTCCCTACGAGCAGTACTTC. It is translated as CAWSTGGPYEQYF.

This chain uses TRBV6-1 with TRBJ2-7; 10 bases are shared with TRBD1. Germline-derived CDR1 and CDR2 are MNHNS and SASEGT. The CDR3 runs 14 residues. V was pared by 9 bases and J by 4 bases, with 9 bases of the junction left unmatched. The CDR3 is CASAGQGEIYEQYF. In nucleotides, the CDR3 is TGTGCCAGTGCTGGACAGGGGGAAATATACGAGCAGTACTTC.

CDR3 in DNA: TGTGCCAGCAGTTTAGCCGGGACAGGGTTTTTGAGCACTGAAGCTTTCTTT. The encoded protein is CASSLAGTGFLSTEAFF. The chain combines TRBV28 with TRBJ1-1, with 9 bases that match TRBD1. The J segment lost 4 bases and the V segment lost 2 bases, leaving 11 bases of the junction unmatched. The CDR3 has 17 residues. Germline V gene sequence: CDR1 MDHEN, CDR2 SYDVKM.

This clone showed up just once. The V gene is TRBV7-8, the J gene TRBJ2-1; 7 bases align to TRBD2. The V gene's germline CDR1 is SGHVS and CDR2 FQNEAQ. CDR3 length: 14 amino acids. Trimming took 5 bases from V and 12 from J; bases not matched to a gene: 13. The CDR3 DNA is TGTGCCAGCAGCCCCTATCGCGGGGGAACATTGCAGTTCTTC. Protein sequence: CASSPYRGGTLQFF. Full variable domain (missing parts from reference TRBV7-8 and TRBJ2-1): GAGVSQSPRYKVAKRGQDVALRCDPISGHVSLFWYQQALGQGPEFLTYFQNEAQLDKSGLPSDRFFAERPEGSVSTLKIQRTQQEDSAVYLCASSPYRGGTLQFFGPGTRLTVL.

The chain employs TRBV7-8 and TRBJ1-5; D is possibly TRBD1 (6 bases). The V gene lost 2 bases and the J gene lost 4 bases, with 9 bases spanning the gap. The V gene's germline CDR1 is SGHVS and CDR2 FQNEAQ. The CDR3 has 14 residues. The CDR3 here is CASSLQGTNQPQHF. DNA of the CDR3: TGTGCCAGCAGCTTACAGGGGACAAATCAGCCCCAGCATTTT.